The sample holds many counts of the clone carrying this T cell receptor beta chain. Graves' hyperthyroidism without ophthalmopathy progression within 18 months was termed stable. Hyperthyroidism, newly diagnosed and lasting under 2 months, affected patients aged 18 to 65. The sample comes from a study of T cells in Graves' hyperthyroidism and ophthalmopathy. RNA transcripts were the template for amplifying TCR beta CDR3 regions. Initially, a first-round RT-PCR of the TCR CDR3 employed the HTBI primer set. TCRdb itself ran the multiplex PCR reads through MiXCR, one entry per CDR3 protein. The data show some 200,000 distinct CDR3 sequences, less than 20% seen once. From germline, CDR1 is LGHDT and CDR2 YNNKEL (reference sequence). The CDR3 loop spans 12 amino acids. Between the trimmed V and J ends, which lost 3 bases and 5 bases, there was a span of 7 bases.

Sequenced: blood. This sequence originates from a woman aged 45-65 years with Graves' hyperthyroidism. The chain recombines TRBV3-1 with TRBJ1-2; D not resolved. In nucleotides, the CDR3 is TGTGCCAGCAGCCAGACACAGTATGGCTACACCTTC. Translating it yields CASSQTQYGYTF.